This TCR beta chain was observed in a study of blood T cell repertoires in COVID-19. With 7 bases clipped from V and 6 bases from J, the junction kept 10 bases outside the gene matches. Germline V gives CDR1 SGHRS, CDR2 YFSETQ. The CDR3 extends over 15 amino acids. TCRdb's copy holds only in-frame clones and misses some; the assay was immunoSEQ multiplex PCR. The sample holds about 81,000 clones, around 82% seen once. Sequencing input: peripheral blood. The gene calls are TRBV5-1 and TRBJ1-6; 7 bases line up with TRBD1. This clonotype was obtained from a human donor in a cohort sampled during active COVID-19. As DNA, the CDR3 is TGCGCCAGCCGAGACAGGGCTCAGGGTAATTCACCCCTCCACTTT. Protein: CASRDRAQGNSPLHF.